This T cell receptor (beta chain) was profiled in a study of blood T cell repertoires in COVID-19. Study-wide context: Samples taken during acute and convalescent COVID-19 were collected in the United States, Italy and Spain. The cDNA or gDNA used as material had been derived from T cells, B-cell-depleted T cells, or PBMCs.

The V end lost 0 bases, the J end lost 6 bases, and 15 bases lay between the germline ends. Per the germline V gene, CDR1 is GTSNPN and CDR2 is SVGIG (reference sequence). CDR3 length: 15 amino acids. Assay used: immunoSEQ multiplex PCR; TCRdb lists only in-frame clones, some missing. The sample comprises around 92,000 clones, just over 85% of which are singletons, and approximately 13% rests with the top ten. The sample comprised peripheral blood. This TCR was sampled from an older woman in a cohort sampled during active or convalescent COVID-19. The chain has TRBV30 and TRBJ1-5; D is possibly TRBD1 (5 bases). For the CDR3, the DNA is TGTGCCTGGAGTGTGGGTGTAGGGGAGGGTCAGCCCCAGCATTTT. Its protein product is CAWSVGVGEGQPQHF. The full variable domain, completed using reference TRBV30 and TRBJ1-5, is SQTIHQWPATLVQPVGSPLSLECTVEGTSNPNLYWYRQAAGRGLQLLFYSVGIGQISSEVPQNLSASRPQDRQFILSSKKLLLSDSGFYLCAWSVGVGEGQPQHFGDGTRLSIL.